The T cell receptor (beta chain) under discussion was sequenced for a study of blood T cells in healthy people across ages. Through a sample-barcoded 5' primer and a J-beta primer mix, a second PCR was run for roughly 6 to 12 cycles. Template switching added a 12-random-nucleotide identifier to every cDNA molecule. Each of the samples gave a minimum of 2.5 million paired-end reads that contained CDR3. TCRdb reanalysed the 5' RACE reads using MiXCR and keeps one entry per CDR3 protein. The sample lists about 640,000 distinct CDR3 sequences, about 53% seen once, with roughly 34% in the top ten. Notes on the study in general: Donor CMV status, an unknown factor, possibly confounded changes in expanded clonotypes.

Notes on this clonotype: Its target is not known.

The CDR3 runs 13 residues. From germline, CDR1 is SQVTM and CDR2 ANQGSEA. The specimen was blood. The clonotype was recovered from a man between 60 and 75 years old in good health. This sequence joins TRBV29-1 and TRBJ2-7; 7 bases line up with TRBD1. TRBJ2-5 explains the end of the DNA better; the J call may be wrong. CDR3: CSGESQGSKTQYF. For the CDR3, the DNA is TGCAGCGGCGAATCACAGGGGTCGAAGACCCAGTACTTC.